The 8 T cell receptor beta chains below all came from one sample that was sequenced in a study of blood T cell repertoires in COVID-19. Here immunoSEQ multiplex PCR was the method, and the copy in TCRdb shows in-frame clones only, minus some. The sample holds 380,000 or so clones, approximately 87% seen once. The material sequenced was PBMCs or T cells enriched from blood (not recorded which). The receptors come from a woman aged 25 to 39 with acute COVID-19.

V is TRBV4-1 and J is TRBJ2-5; 15 positions agree with TRBD2. This CDR3 contains 16 residues. In germline, CDR1 is MGHRA, CDR2 YSYEKL. V shed 4 bases and J 1 base; nucleotides not matched to a gene: 1. The CDR3 reads CASSLGLAGGQETQYF. The DNA for the CDR3 is TGCGCCAGCAGCCTGGGACTAGCGGGAGGCCAAGAGACCCAGTACTTC.

The chain combines TRBV2 with TRBJ2-7, with D possibly TRBD2 on 7 matching bases. The CDR3 contains 14 residues. V lost 8 bases to trimming and J lost 5 bases, with 19 bases between them. Looked up from germline, CDR1 is SNHLY and CDR2 is FYNNEI. Written as DNA, the CDR3 is TGTGCCAGCCAAATGGGGGGGGCTAGGCACGAGCAGTACTTC. Amino acid sequence: CASQMGGARHEQYF.

The V gene is TRBV5-1, the J gene TRBJ1-4; unclear D gene. Germline-derived CDR1 and CDR2 are SGHRS and YFSETQ. The V end lost 3 bases, the J end lost 8 bases, and 14 bases lay between the germline ends. The CDR3 loop spans 14 amino acids. CDR3 protein: CASSYGVRAEKLFF. In DNA form, the CDR3 reads TGCGCCAGCAGCTACGGGGTCAGAGCCGAAAAACTGTTTTTT.

The chain joins TRBV5-1 to TRBJ2-7, with a possible D match to TRBD2 (5 bases). Germline values: CDR1 SGHRS, CDR2 YFSETQ. This CDR3 is 12 amino acids long. Trimming pared 4 bases from V and 5 bases from J, leaving 10 bases between. The CDR3 coding sequence is TGCGCCAGCAGCCGGGATATAAACGAGCAGTACTTC. It is translated as CASSRDINEQYF.

This chain uses TRBV19 with TRBJ1-6; D perhaps matches TRBD1 (5 bases). Trimming stripped 5 bases from V and 9 bases from J, with 14 bases between. There are 14 residues in the CDR3. In germline, CDR1 is LNHDA, CDR2 SQIVND (reference sequence). This CDR3 is CASSLQGGGSPLHF. CDR3 bases: TGTGCCAGTAGTCTCCAGGGTGGTGGTTCACCCCTCCACTTT. Looking up the rest from reference TRBV19 and TRBJ1-6 gives the full variable domain: DGGITQSPKYLFRKEGQNVTLSCEQNLNHDAMYWYRQDPGQGLRLIYYSQIVNDFQKGDIAEGYSVSREKKESFPLTVTSAQKNPTAFYLCASSLQGGGSPLHFGNGTRLTVT.

The chain has TRBV7-8 and TRBJ1-2; perhaps TRBD1 as D (6 bases). The CDR3 is 12 amino acids. Germline values: CDR1 SGHVS, CDR2 FQNEAQ. The V end lost 5 bases, the J end lost 5 bases, and 9 bases lay between the germline ends. The CDR3 sequence: CASSPGQYGYTF. CDR3 in DNA: TGTGCCAGCAGCCCCGGACAGTATGGCTACACCTTC.

The J gene is TRBJ2-2, the V gene TRBV11-2; D may be TRBD2 (5 bases). Germline lookup yields CDR1 SGHAT and CDR2 FQNNGV. V was pared by 1 base and J by 1 base, with 10 bases between. The CDR3 runs to 16 residues. CDR3 coding DNA: TGTGCCAGCAGCTTAGTGGAGGTTTGGAACACCGGGGAGCTGTTTTTT. Translated, it gives CASSLVEVWNTGELFF.

CDR3 sequence: CATSSRQGGQPQHF. The CDR3 DNA is TGTGCCACCAGCAGCCGACAGGGAGGTCAGCCCCAGCATTTT. The chain carries TRBV15 and TRBJ1-5, with 7 bases that match TRBD1. Germline-derived CDR1 and CDR2 are LNHNV and YYDKDF (reference sequence). The junction had 5 bases not matched to a gene; V was cut back by 3 bases and J by 6 bases. The CDR3 extends over 14 amino acids.